This entry describes one T cell receptor beta chain. This receptor's antigen is unknown. No base qualities exist here, and no much larger clone lies one base off it. Preparation of the library involved the immunoSEQ multiplex PCR assay. For the multiplex PCR, a mixture combining 60 forward primers for TCR Vbeta segments and 13 reverse primers for TCR Jbeta segments was used. The CDR3 region of rearranged TCR beta genes was amplified from genomic DNA with a multiplex PCR assay. On the Illumina HiSeq System, the amplified TCR beta libraries were sequenced as 87-base-pair reads. The original pipeline was this. A later analysis tallied tens of millions of unique TCR beta chains across the 600 to 700 repertoires, and around 12 million of those chains were shared by two or more donors. Raw reads were error-corrected and collapsed into unique sequences with a nearest-neighbor algorithm that merged closely related sequences to remove PCR and sequencing errors. Alignment of CDR3 sequences to IMGT reference sequences was used to assign V, D and J gene segments. For a sequence to be retained, at least a six-nucleotide match to both a V gene segment and a J gene segment was required. A rearrangement was called productive if the CDR3 had no stop codons and remained in frame with V and J, and every other rearrangement was called non-productive. CDR3 was defined by IMGT convention, running from the second conserved V-encoded cysteine to the conserved J-encoded phenylalanine. Sequences without an unambiguous match to a single V gene segment were excluded from the earlier analysis of several hundred of the donors. In an earlier analysis of approximately 550 of the donors, V segments were called functional above 56.7% productive rearrangements and were called segregating when the between-donor standard deviation exceeded 5%. A statistical classification framework was built for diagnosing cytomegalovirus status from the catalog of TCR beta chain sequences. A later analysis assigned V and J genes by comparing TCR nucleotide sequences with IMGT/GENE-DB human TR gene sequences. A later analysis assigned CDR3 sequences and most-parsimonious VDJ recombination scenarios with the TCRdist pipeline. In a later analysis, every TCR beta chain was defined by the combination of its CDR3 amino acid sequence and its V-gene family, and reads without a unique V-gene family were dropped. As a way to deal with suspected cross-contamination and a sequencing artifact, a later analysis dropped 640 or so nucleotide sequences that were highly shared and had low generation probability. In a later analysis, a clonal expansion index for each public chain was calculated from normalized within-repertoire ranks of inferred template counts. In a later analysis, generation probabilities were computed with a VDJ recombination model fitted to out-of-frame rearrangements, and the resulting probabilities were checked against IGoR. In a later analysis, hypergeometric tests were used to score TCR-TCR, TCR-HLA and TCR-CMV co-occurrence, with a repertoire-size bias correction applied to TCR pairs. To estimate false discovery rates, a later analysis permuted the HLA or CMV assignments 20 times. In a later analysis, co-occurring TCRs were grouped with DBSCAN, and TCRdist sequence similarity was added when clustering was performed within HLA-allele-positive subsets. For co-occurrence clustering, repertoires with fewer than 30,000 or more than 120,000 public chains were excluded, along with five repertoires with anomalous nucleotide sharing. In TCRdb, the immuneACCESS table is reduced to in-frame sequences with V and J assigned. These tables do not hold every clone; where another copy was compared, an unresolved V gene accounts for under half, and the others remain unexplained. The DNA was the basis for D and trimming; V, J and clone size are from that table. A total of fewer than 100,000 clones appear in this sample, more than 75% of them only once. Approximately 0.83% of the sample is taken by the ten largest.

Including cysteine and phenylalanine, the CDR3 has 15 amino acids. Of the read, only the CDR3 DNA is kept; its 45 bases are in frame from base 1. The germline V gene supplies CDR1 MGHRA and CDR2 YSYEKL. V is pared back by 2 bases and J by 4 bases, with 14 bases lying between the germline termini. The sample comes from a study of cytomegalovirus exposure and HLA in healthy donors (dated by TCRdb to about 2017). With respect to the entire study: According to an earlier analysis of around 600 of the donors, about 179 million T cells yielded over 100 million unique TCR beta sequences and about 300 Gb of sequence data. About 280 gigabases of sequencing data and 70 million to 100 million unique TCR sequences were included in an early release covering under 650 HLA-typed donors. Of the roughly 400 genotyped donors, 65% to 90% fell in the genetic ancestry cluster associated with self-reported Caucasian donors. The aim of the study was to test whether cataloging public T cell receptors could identify signatures of past pathogen exposure. The study used immunosequencing to profile the T cell repertoires of several hundred subjects and linked those repertoires to cytomegalovirus serostatus. In addition to the first cohort of roughly 670 subjects, a separate validation cohort of about 120 different subjects was used. To predict cytomegalovirus infection status, the study combined high-throughput TCR immunosequencing, statistical association of individual TCRs with disease status, and machine learning. A later analysis re-examined previously published TCR beta repertoires from several hundred donors and added high-resolution HLA genotyping to investigate patterns of TCR occurrence. In the later analysis, no new phenotypic data were used to find candidate immune exposures; instead, reliance was placed on TCR beta sequences and their occurrence across donors. In an earlier analysis of a few hundred of the donors, high-throughput TCR beta sequencing was used to judge whether each TCR beta V gene segment behaved as functional or pseudogenic. Alongside the repertoire data, information on donor age, sex, ethnicity and CMV serostatus was compiled. A later genetic analysis took genome-wide SNP genotypes for about 55% of the roughly 670 donors and used that subset as a discovery cohort. All discovery cohort repertoires had been generated using a single sequencing platform. Both class I and class II loci were covered by HLA typing, at four-digit resolution. Typing coverage varied by locus: about 620-630 donors for A, B, C, DRB1 and DQB1; approximately 520 for DQA1; over 600 for DPA1; 400 to 480 for DPB1. Roughly 5 DR-DQ haplotypes were handled as single units for association and clustering because linkage in the cohort was strong. On average, 235,054 unique TCR beta nucleotide sequences were sequenced per donor among about 400 genotyped donors of the cohort, with around 19% of those sequences being non-productive. On the study overall, not on this receptor specifically: Three of the identified cytomegalovirus-associated TCR beta chains were confirmed in vitro to be specific for cytomegalovirus antigens. Because some donors lacked HLA typing at each locus, the association tests relied only on the typed subset. The authors suggested that the approach could potentially be extended to other disease states and immunological phenotypes. The cohort was sequenced for TCR beta chains only, and without alpha or paired-chain data the features that could be detected were limited. Specific HLA alleles were associated with over 15,000 TCR beta sequences at a false discovery rate of 0.05 in a later analysis. The classifier was reported to diagnose cytomegalovirus status with high specificity and sensitivity in both the original cohort and the validation cohort. A later analysis found that HLA-associated TCR beta chains were more clonally expanded and had lower generation probabilities than equally common non-associated chains. According to a later analysis, TCR association rates differed among HLA loci, with DRB1 alleles showing the most associated TCRs and HLA-C alleles showing the fewest. A further reported finding was that TCR beta sequences accurately predicted the HLA-A and HLA-B alleles for most subjects in the first cohort. The earlier analysis of approximately 540 of the donors excluded some 15 rarely observed V segments, including chromosome 9 orphons, because counts were too low. Most TCR sequences were seen in very few donors, while some public TCRs were found in many individuals. A later analysis found that most CMV-associated TCR beta chains appeared HLA-restricted, with HLA associations seemingly driven largely by CMV exposure. CMV serostatus was the only immune exposure information available for the cohort. The study gave a list of under 200 TCR beta chains associated with cytomegalovirus. When HLA alleles, especially DR and DQ, strongly co-occurred, TCR associations were difficult to assign to individual alleles. According to a later analysis, parvovirus B19, influenza, CMV and Epstein-Barr virus appeared linked to several top co-occurrence clusters. Sequencing depth was assumed to be roughly uniform across donors in the presence/absence analyses, though that assumption may not hold. Because the 87-base-pair reads could not distinguish some IMGT-functional V segments, including TRBV6-2 and TRBV6-3, those segments were excluded. A cluster of highly shared sequence variants was judged likely to be a technical artifact of the sequencing pipeline. Correlated functional status among segregating V segments might be attributable to linkage disequilibrium, but an unknown experimental factor could not be ruled out. A later genetic analysis associated a missense DCLRE1C variant with V-gene and J-gene trimming of TCR beta chains, and an independent cohort replicated the association. Broadly in line with IMGT annotations, most TCR beta V segments showed up in productive rearrangements about 87% or about 30% of the time in an earlier analysis of a few hundred of the donors. According to a later genetic analysis, donors in an Asian-associated ancestry cluster had fewer N-insertions in productive TCRs than the roughly 700-donor mean.

In total, roughly 670 healthy bone marrow donors made up the cohort. At the time of sampling, all cohort members were nominally healthy, though unrecorded immune exposures were likely present. The donor tested CMV seronegative and was one of the 352 seronegative cohort members. A peripheral blood sample was collected from each donor, and TCR beta sequencing was performed on peripheral blood mononuclear cells. The Qiagen DNeasy Blood Extraction Kit was used to extract genomic DNA from the blood cell samples. The receptor comes from a woman between 55 and 75 years old in good health and CMV-seronegative. In this chain, TRBV4-1 is recombined with TRBJ2-5; TRBD2 might be the D gene, on 6 matching bases. Sample: PBMCs. The CDR3: CASSQWVSGVETQYF. In nucleotide form, the sequence is TGCGCCAGCAGCCAATGGGTATCGGGAGTAGAGACCCAGTACTTC.